The 22 T cell receptor beta chains presented below share a single source sample, sequenced in a study of cytomegalovirus exposure and HLA in healthy donors. The PCR contained 60 Vbeta and 13 Jbeta primers. Profiling relied on immunoSEQ multiplex PCR, and the TCRdb table lists in-frame clones only, not all of them. The sample holds roughly 130,000 clones, approximately 68% seen once. Sequenced sample: PBMCs. These receptors all stem from a man aged 25 to 45 in good health and CMV-seropositive.

The chain joins TRBV10-3 to TRBJ2-5; D is perhaps TRBD2 (6 bases). The DNA end lines up better with TRBJ2-7; the J call may be wrong. The CDR3 is 17 amino acids. Per germline, CDR1 ENHRY and CDR2 SYGVKD. CDR3 amino acids: CAIRRHRVGRDVGEQYF. DNA of the CDR3: TGTGCCATCAGGCGGCACCGTGTCGGGCGGGACGTCGGCGAGCAGTACTTC.

The CDR3 DNA sequence: TGTGCCAGCAGTTTCGACAGGGGTAATGAAAAACTGTTTTTT. Translation: CASSFDRGNEKLFF. The V call is TRBV6-1, the J call TRBJ1-4, with 8 nucleotides matching TRBD1. With 5 bases clipped from V and 4 bases from J, the junction kept 3 bases outside the gene matches. CDR1 and CDR2 from the germline V gene are MNHNS and SASEGT. The CDR3 is made up of 14 amino acids.

The chain combines TRBV5-1 with TRBJ2-3; TRBD2 matches 10 bases. This CDR3 has 16 residues. With 0 bases clipped from V and 7 bases from J, the junction kept 8 bases outside the gene matches. From germline, CDR1 is SGHRS and CDR2 YFSETQ. CDR3 sequence reads: CASSLEGLAGVNTQYF. The CDR3, as DNA: TGCGCCAGCAGCTTGGAGGGGCTAGCGGGAGTGAATACGCAGTATTTT.

The rearrangement links TRBV6-5 to TRBJ1-2; weak D call: TRBD1 (6 bases). The CDR3 totals 12 residues. Germline lookup yields CDR1 MNHEY and CDR2 SVGAGI. Between the trimmed V and J ends, which lost 6 bases and 3 bases, there was a span of 8 bases. The CDR3 region is CASSRTDYGYTF. The CDR3 DNA follows: TGTGCCAGCAGCCGGACAGACTATGGCTACACCTTC.

V gene TRBV4-2 combines with J gene TRBJ1-1; D unclear. The CDR3 is made up of 13 amino acids. Germline CDR1 LGHNA, CDR2 YNFKEQ. The ends were cut back, 8 bases at V and 10 bases at J, with 20 bases in the middle. The CDR3 nucleotides are TGTGCCAGCGGCGAAAGCGGACCTTGGCGAGCTTTCTTT. Protein sequence: CASGESGPWRAFF.

The V and J genes are TRBV5-1 and TRBJ2-3; 7 nucleotides line up with TRBD1. This CDR3 region has 15 residues. Germline lookup yields CDR1 SGHRS and CDR2 YFSETQ. Trimming removed 0 bases from V and 2 bases from J; junction bases left unmatched: 3. This CDR3 reads CASSLGQGNTDTQYF. The CDR3 DNA follows: TGCGCCAGCAGCTTGGGACAGGGCAACACAGATACGCAGTATTTT.

The chain couples TRBV5-6 to TRBJ2-5, with 11 bases lining up with TRBD1. The J call may be mistaken, given a closer DNA end match to TRBJ2-7. The CDR3 has 17 residues. Germline V CDR1 and CDR2: SGHDT, YYEEEE. Here the CDR3 DNA reads TGTGCCAGCAGCTATGACTTAGGACAGGGGGCCTCCTACGAGCAGTACTTC. It specifies CASSYDLGQGASYEQYF.

The chain recombines TRBV7-9 with TRBJ2-7, with D perhaps TRBD1 (6 bases). Germline values: CDR1 SEHNR, CDR2 FQNEAQ (reference sequence). The CDR3 is 14 residues long. V lost 3 bases and J 2 bases, leaving 11 bases between the germline ends. CDR3 sequence reads: CASSFTGNTYEQYF. The CDR3 bases are TGTGCCAGCAGCTTTACAGGGAATACCTACGAGCAGTACTTC.

The chain links TRBV5-1 to TRBJ1-6; TRBD1 aligns across 7 bases. CDR1 and CDR2 from the germline V gene are SGHRS and YFSETQ. There are 14 residues in the CDR3. V trimming: 4 bases; J trimming: 7 bases; junction bases outside the gene matches: 5. In DNA form, the CDR3 reads TGCGCCAGCAGCCGGGACAGAACGAATTCACCCCTCCACTTT. The encoded protein is CASSRDRTNSPLHF.

The chain has TRBV9 and TRBJ2-1; TRBD2 matches 7 bases. The junction had 11 bases not matched to a gene; V was cut back by 0 bases and J by 5 bases. This CDR3 has 17 residues. Germline loops: CDR1 SGDLS, CDR2 YYNGEE. The CDR3 DNA follows: TGTGCCAGCAGCGTAGGAACAACGGCGGGAGACCACAATGAGCAGTTCTTC. It is translated as CASSVGTTAGDHNEQFF.

This clone has only a few counts. The chain recombines TRBV15 with TRBJ2-1; TRBD1 is a possible D gene (6 bases). Germline V lookup: CDR1 LNHNV, CDR2 YYDKDF (reference sequence). The germline V and J ends were trimmed by 3 bases and 12 bases, with 15 bases remaining between them. This CDR3 is 13 amino acids long. The DNA of the CDR3 is TGTGCCACCAGCAGGGGGACACGTTATGTGCAGTTCTTC. This encodes CATSRGTRYVQFF. The full variable domain, in which reference TRBV15 and TRBJ2-1 provide the parts outside the CDR3, is DAMVIQNPRYQVTQFGKPVTLSCSQTLNHNVMYWYQQKSSQAPKLLFHYYDKDFNNEADTPDNFQSRRPNTSFCFLDIRSPGLGDTAMYLCATSRGTRYVQFFGPGTRLTVL.

The V gene is TRBV28, the J gene TRBJ2-3; maybe TRBD2 (6 bases). CDR3 length: 14 amino acids. In germline, CDR1 is MDHEN, CDR2 SYDVKM. V lost 5 bases and J lost 2, with 11 bases in between. CDR3 in DNA: TGTGCCAGCAGTCCTCGGGACTTCACAGATACGCAGTATTTT. Its protein is CASSPRDFTDTQYF.

Only a few counts were recorded for this clone. The V gene is TRBV4-1, the J gene TRBJ1-2, with 7 bases matching TRBD1. This CDR3 spans 15 amino acids. Germline values: CDR1 MGHRA, CDR2 YSYEKL. Trimming removed 3 bases from V and 1 base from J; junction bases left unmatched: 5. CDR3 amino acids: CASSHAGTVNYGYTF. Written as DNA, the CDR3 is TGCGCCAGCAGCCACGCCGGGACAGTTAACTATGGCTACACCTTC.

The chain has TRBV4-1 and TRBJ1-2, with a possible D match to TRBD1 (6 bases). CDR3 length: 14 residues. V was clipped by 1 base and J by 4 bases, with 10 bases between them. The germline V gene encodes CDR1 MGHRA and CDR2 YSYEKL. In DNA, the CDR3 is TGCGCCAGCAGCCAAGTAGTGGGGGCCTATGGCTACACCTTC. Amino acids: CASSQVVGAYGYTF.

This CDR3 reads CASSFKQGEGGELFF. Here the CDR3 DNA reads TGCGCCAGCAGCTTTAAGCAGGGGGAAGGCGGGGAGCTGTTTTTT. V and J are TRBV5-1 and TRBJ2-2; TRBD1 matches 7 bases. Germline V CDR1 and CDR2: SGHRS, YFSETQ. After removal of 2 bases from V and 7 bases from J, the junction contained 8 bases not matched to a gene. The CDR3 spans 15 residues.

The genes are TRBV29-1 and TRBJ2-5; 7 nucleotides line up with TRBD1. This CDR3 spans 12 amino acids. CDR1 is SQVTM, CDR2 ANQGSEA, per germline. With V trimmed by 6 bases and J by 0 bases, 1 base remained unmatched. CDR3: CSVGTDQETQYF. CDR3 coding DNA: TGCAGCGTAGGGACAGACCAAGAGACCCAGTACTTC.

The V call is TRBV18, the J call TRBJ2-7, with 11 bases fitting TRBD2. J lost 6 bases, V lost 6 bases, and 7 bases had no gene match. Germline lookup yields CDR1 KGHSH and CDR2 LQKENI. The CDR3 is made up of 14 amino acids. The CDR3 region has the DNA TGTGCCAGCTCCACTTTAGCGGGAGGGGGCGAGCAGTACTTC. It encodes CASSTLAGGGEQYF. Full variable domain (missing parts from reference TRBV18 and TRBJ2-7): NAGVMQNPRHLVRRRGQEARLRCSPMKGHSHVYWYRQLPEEGLKFMVYLQKENIIDESGMPKERFSAEFPKEGPSILRIQQVVRGDSAAYFCASSTLAGGGEQYFGPGTRLTVT.

This clone was picked up a small number of times. The chain joins TRBV5-1 to TRBJ1-5; 8 nucleotides agree with TRBD1. This CDR3 region has 15 residues. Germline V CDR1 and CDR2: SGHRS, YFSETQ. With 0 bases clipped from V and 5 bases from J, the junction kept 4 bases outside the gene matches. The CDR3, as DNA: TGCGCCAGCAGCTTGGGACAGGGGTCCGATCAGCCCCAGCATTTT. Translation gives CASSLGQGSDQPQHF.

The chain combines TRBV4-1 with TRBJ2-7, with D possibly TRBD1 on 5 matching bases. Germline CDR1 reads MGHRA; CDR2 reads YSYEKL. Trimming took off 5 bases at V and 5 bases at J, with 13 bases between the two ends. The CDR3 contains 13 residues. This CDR3 is CASSYRQFNEQYF. CDR3 nucleotide sequence: TGCGCCAGCAGCTACAGACAGTTCAACGAGCAGTACTTC.

This clone was observed a few times. The chain recombines TRBV7-9 with TRBJ2-5, with D possibly matching TRBD1 (5 bases). Germline CDR1 SEHNR, CDR2 FQNEAQ (reference sequence). The CDR3 extends over 11 amino acids. With 7 bases removed from V and 7 bases from J, the gap between germline ends came to 10 bases. The CDR3 DNA reads as TGTGCCAGCACGAAGGGGTGGACCCAGTACTTC. Amino acid sequence: CASTKGWTQYF.

The rearrangement links TRBV15 to TRBJ2-7; the match to TRBD1 covers 11 bases. The CDR3 runs 16 residues. Germline CDR1 is LNHNV and CDR2 is YYDKDF (reference sequence). V gave up 0 bases and J gave up 6 bases; unmatched junction bases: 7. The CDR3 DNA reads as TGTGCCACCAGCAGAGAAAGGGGGACAGGGGGGCGCGAGCAGTACTTC. Residues: CATSRERGTGGREQYF.

This clone was seen a handful of times. The CDR3 reads CAISELGDTDTQYF. The CDR3 DNA reads as TGTGCCATCAGTGAGTTGGGAGACACAGATACGCAGTATTTT. The V and J genes are TRBV10-3 and TRBJ2-3; D is possibly TRBD2 (5 bases). Germline assignment: CDR1 ENHRY and CDR2 SYGVKD. The V end lost 1 base, the J end lost 2 bases, and 7 bases lay between the germline ends. The CDR3 has 14 residues.